The 22 T cell receptor beta chains reported below all come from one sample, sequenced in a study of blood T cells in healthy people across ages. A second about 7 to 12 cycle PCR used barcoded and J-beta primers. TCRdb passed the 5' RACE reads through MiXCR, listing each CDR3 protein once. The sample gives 800,000 or so distinct CDR3 sequences, approximately 25% of which show up once; 3% to 4% is in the top ten. The same data also contributed to another study, on T cells of mothers and their children.

Sequencing was carried out using blood. The receptors were gathered from a boy aged 5-17 years in good health.

This clonotype appeared a few times. The chain joins TRBV29-1 to TRBJ2-7; 8 nucleotides line up with TRBD1. V lost 7 bases and J lost 4; bases outside the gene matches: 6. The CDR3 contains 12 residues. Germline V lookup: CDR1 SQVTM, CDR2 ANQGSEA. DNA of the CDR3: TGCAGCGCCGCCGGGACAGGATACGAGCAGTACTTC. Its protein is CSAAGTGYEQYF.

This clonotype was seen only a few times. The chain couples TRBV29-1 to TRBJ2-5, with D hard to call. This CDR3 comprises 12 residues. Germline V CDR1 and CDR2: SQVTM, ANQGSEA. Trimming took 6 bases from V and 1 from J, leaving 9 bases between them. The CDR3 nucleotides read TGCAGCGTCAACCCTAGCCAAGAGACCCAGTACTTC. The encoded protein is CSVNPSQETQYF.

The chain recombines TRBV29-1 with TRBJ2-2; 9 nucleotides agree with TRBD1. The germline V gene has CDR1 SQVTM and CDR2 ANQGSEA. V lost 1 base, J lost 5 bases, and 8 bases stayed unmatched. This CDR3 is 16 amino acids long. CDR3 in amino acids: CSVEGGQGMETGELFF. For the CDR3, the DNA is TGCAGCGTTGAAGGGGGACAGGGTATGGAAACCGGGGAGCTGTTTTTT.

This clonotype has only a few counts. J is TRBJ2-7 and V is TRBV27; 11 positions agree with TRBD2. V shed 7 bases, J shed 6 bases, and the junction held 5 bases outside the gene matches. The CDR3 is 13 residues long. Germline values: CDR1 MNHEY, CDR2 SMNVEV (reference sequence). CDR3 bases: TGTGCCAGCAATTCACTAGCGGGAGTCGAGCAGTACTTC. Translating it yields CASNSLAGVEQYF.

With respect to this clonotype: This CDR3 fails to terminate in the conserved phenylalanine or tryptophan, so it likely reflects a read error. V and J are TRBV19 and TRBJ1-1; 7 bases line up with TRBD1. With 4 bases clipped from V and 5 bases from J, the junction kept 10 bases outside the gene matches. The length of the CDR3 is 15 residues. CDR1 LNHDA and CDR2 SQIVND come from the germline V gene (reference sequence). CDR3 nucleotide sequence: TGTGCCAGTAGTACCTGGACAGGAGAAGGGACTGAAGCTTTCCTT. The encoded protein is CASSTWTGEGTEAFL.

J is TRBJ2-7 and V is TRBV2, with D perhaps TRBD2 (6 bases). The V gene lost 10 bases and the J gene lost 4 bases, with 17 bases spanning the gap. Germline V CDR1 and CDR2: SNHLY, FYNNEI. This CDR3 contains 13 residues. DNA for the CDR3: TGTGCCATCCGGGAGTCCGGGGCATACGAGCAGTACTTC. This codes for CAIRESGAYEQYF.

The chain uses TRBV12-3 or TRBV12-4 and TRBJ2-2, with D possibly matching TRBD2 (7 bases). V was clipped by 6 bases and J by 0 bases, with 14 bases between them. This CDR3 region has 16 residues. The CDR3 DNA reads TGTGCCAGCAGCCCGAGGGGGGGTTCGAACACCGGGGAGCTGTTTTTT. Residues: CASSPRGGSNTGELFF.

This clonotype was seen many times. Written as DNA, the CDR3 is TGCAGCGTTGGGGGCTACAATGAGCAGTTCTTC. Encoded protein: CSVGGYNEQFF. This chain joins TRBV29-1 and TRBJ2-1, with D uncertain. The CDR3 consists of 11 residues. The V gene's germline CDR1 is SQVTM and CDR2 ANQGSEA. Trimming cost V 4 bases and J 3 bases, with 4 bases left between them.

This clonotype showed up many times. V and J are TRBV5-1 and TRBJ2-3, with a weak D call TRBD1 (6 bases). There are 13 residues in the CDR3. Germline CDR1 is SGHRS and CDR2 is YFSETQ. V gave up 4 bases and J gave up 7 bases, with 13 bases separating them. Written as DNA, the CDR3 is TGCGCCAGCAGCCTGGACAGTTCGAATACGCAGTATTTT. Translating it yields CASSLDSSNTQYF.

The chain couples TRBV6-6 to TRBJ1-4, with D perhaps matching TRBD1 (5 bases). This CDR3 contains 14 residues. The V end was cut by 4 bases, the J end by 4 bases, with 10 bases between. The germline V gene has CDR1 MNHNY and CDR2 SVGAGI (reference sequence). CDR3 residues: CASSLFGGNEKLFF. The CDR3 region has the DNA TGTGCCAGCAGTTTATTTGGGGGTAATGAAAAACTGTTTTTT.

This clonotype was found a few times. V is TRBV7-9 and J is TRBJ2-5; 7 bases line up with TRBD1. The CDR3 is 14 amino acids. Per the germline V gene, CDR1 is SEHNR and CDR2 is FQNEAQ (reference sequence). The junction had 5 bases not matched to a gene; V was cut back by 5 bases and J by 2 bases. The CDR3 sequence: CASSGGQLQETQYF. The CDR3 DNA follows: TGTGCCAGCAGCGGGGGACAGCTGCAAGAGACCCAGTACTTC.

The table lists this clonotype with a few counts. The junction departs from germline at one end; a sequencing error may be responsible. The chain has TRBV15 and TRBJ1-2; D gene unclear. The length of the CDR3 is 14 residues. CDR1 and CDR2 from the germline V gene are LNHNV and YYDKDF (reference sequence). The CDR3 sequence: CATSRGVSGYGYTF. In DNA, the CDR3 is TGTGCCACCAGCAGAGGGGTTTCGGGCTATGGTTACACCTTC.

This clonotype was seen a few times. The chain combines TRBV12-3 or TRBV12-4 with TRBJ1-5, with a tentative D call TRBD1 (6 bases). The ends were cut back, 11 bases at V and 3 bases at J, with 20 bases in the middle. The CDR3 sequence is 15 residues long. CDR3 bases: TGTGCCGTTCAAAAGGGGAGGGGACACAATCAGCCCCAGCATTTT. The encoded protein is CAVQKGRGHNQPQHF.

V gene TRBV18 combines with J gene TRBJ1-4, with D unclear. Germline V gene data show CDR1 as KGHSH and CDR2 as LQKENI. The CDR3 runs to 13 residues. Trimming left V 2 bases short and J 8 bases short, with 9 bases between. As DNA, the CDR3 is TGTGCCAGCTCACCAACGCCGGAGGAAAAACTGTTTTTT. Translating it yields CASSPTPEEKLFF.

This clonotype was seen more than once but under ten times. The chain recombines TRBV27 with TRBJ2-7; D is unresolved. Germline V lookup: CDR1 MNHEY, CDR2 SMNVEV (reference sequence). This CDR3 contains 13 residues. V dropped 5 bases and J dropped 0 bases, with 8 bases sitting between them. The chain's CDR3 is CASSQSPSYEQYF. The CDR3 nucleotides are TGTGCCAGCAGTCAATCCCCCTCCTACGAGCAGTACTTC.

In its sample, this clonotype was seen a few times. The chain joins TRBV12-3 or TRBV12-4 to TRBJ1-1; 9 positions match TRBD1. J gave up 9 bases and V 3 bases, and 17 bases lay outside the gene matches. CDR3 length: 17 amino acids. CDR3 coding DNA: TGTGCCAGCAGTTTGGGACAGGGTTTTGTCAGGATTGGTAAAGCTTTCTTT. The encoded protein is CASSLGQGFVRIGKAFF.

The chain has TRBV13 and TRBJ2-5, with unresolved D. This CDR3 is built from 16 residues. CDR1 is PRHDT and CDR2 is FYEKMQ in the germline V gene (reference sequence). Trimming shortened V by 2 bases and J by 0 bases, and 13 bases separated the two germline ends. CDR3 region: CASSLQSGTYQETQYF. CDR3 nucleotides: TGTGCCAGCAGCTTACAATCAGGAACGTACCAAGAGACCCAGTACTTC.

V is TRBV14 and J is TRBJ2-7, with D uncertain. Trimming shortened V by 4 bases and J by 4 bases, and 11 bases separated the two germline ends. This CDR3 has 13 residues. Germline assignment: CDR1 SGHDN and CDR2 FVKESK. CDR3 sequence reads: CASSPRPWYEQYF. The CDR3, as DNA: TGTGCCAGCAGCCCTCGACCGTGGTACGAGCAGTACTTC.

This clonotype showed up just a few times. V and J are TRBV30 and TRBJ2-7; D may match TRBD1 or TRBD2 (5 bases each). Trimming removed 5 bases at V and 2 bases at J, with 16 bases between. The CDR3 consists of 14 residues. Germline CDR1 GTSNPN, CDR2 SVGIG (reference sequence). This CDR3 reads CAWVWGTGPYEQYF. As DNA, the CDR3 is TGTGCCTGGGTTTGGGGGACCGGACCCTACGAGCAGTACTTC.

As for this clonotype: At one end, the junction sequence differs from germline, possibly due to a read error. This chain joins TRBV28 and TRBJ2-5; 12 bases line up with TRBD2. CDR1 and CDR2 from the germline V gene are MDHEN and SYDVKM. There are 15 residues in the CDR3. CDR3 nucleotide sequence: TGTGCCGGCAGTTTGACTAGCGGGGGCCAAGAGACCCAGTACTTC. Amino acids: CAGSLTSGGQETQYF.

The chain combines TRBV7-9 with TRBJ2-5, with D tentatively TRBD2 (6 bases). Trimming pared 3 bases from V and 1 base from J, leaving 15 bases between. The germline CDR1 and CDR2 sequences are SEHNR and FQNEAQ (reference sequence). The CDR3 is 16 residues long. The CDR3, as DNA: TGTGCCAGCAGCTTTGCGGGGTTAGGGTCCCAAGAGACCCAGTACTTC. This codes for CASSFAGLGSQETQYF.

This clonotype was seen repeatedly, ten times or more. The genes are TRBV11-2 and TRBJ2-1; no reliable D call. The length of the CDR3 is 16 residues. Germline assignment: CDR1 SGHAT and CDR2 FQNNGV. Trimming removed 1 base at V and 2 bases at J, with 12 bases between. CDR3 protein: CASSLAARMPYNEQFF. The DNA of the CDR3 is TGTGCCAGCAGCTTAGCTGCAAGGATGCCCTACAATGAGCAGTTCTTC.